Shown below are 2 T cell receptor beta chains from a single sample sequenced in a study of OX40 agonist ivuxolimab in advanced cancers. The method was immunoSEQ multiplex PCR; TCRdb's version includes in-frame clones alone and lacks a portion of them. The sample records about 90,000 clones, around 88% being singletons. The material was CD4+ or CD8+ T cells sorted from blood, obtained in a trial of the OX40 agonist ivuxolimab. The receptors stem from an adult with an advanced solid tumor such as melanoma, head and neck, liver or kidney cancer.

The J gene is TRBJ1-2, the V gene TRBV5-1; TRBD1 matches at 8 bases. The V segment lost 5 bases and the J segment 4 bases; nucleotides outside the gene matches: 10. CDR3 length: 15 amino acids. CDR1 is SGHRS and CDR2 is YFSETQ in the germline V gene. The chain's CDR3 is CASSQAAGGGYGYTF. CDR3 DNA: TGCGCCAGCAGTCAGGCTGCAGGGGGCGGCTATGGCTACACCTTC.

V gene TRBV5-6 combines with J gene TRBJ2-3, with D unclear. Germline CDR1 SGHDT, CDR2 YYEEEE. Trimming removed 0 bases from V and 1 base from J, with 6 bases in between. This CDR3 is 14 amino acids long. CDR3 region: CASSLGGGTDTQYF. The CDR3 DNA is TGTGCCAGCAGCTTGGGAGGAGGCACAGATACGCAGTATTTT.